What follows are 15 T cell receptor beta chains derived from one specimen sequenced in a study of blood T cell repertoires in COVID-19. The assay was immunoSEQ multiplex PCR, and TCRdb's table has in-frame clones only and misses some. The top ten clones hold 1% to 1.3% of a sample with roughly 300,000 clones, approximately 90% of them seen once. Sequences were obtained from PBMCs or T cells enriched from blood (not recorded which). These receptors were obtained from a woman aged 30 to 39 who had recovered from COVID-19.

V gene TRBV19 combines with J gene TRBJ1-6; 9 nucleotides line up with TRBD1. Looked up from germline, CDR1 is LNHDA and CDR2 is SQIVND (reference sequence). V dropped 6 bases and J dropped 7; count of bases not matched to a gene: 7. The CDR3 is made up of 15 amino acids. The CDR3 protein is CASRPGTGRNSPLHF. CDR3 bases: TGTGCCAGTAGGCCCGGGACAGGGAGGAATTCACCCCTCCACTTT.

The chain joins TRBV6-5 to TRBJ2-1; 9 bases line up with TRBD1. CDR3 length: 15 residues. J lost 6 bases, V lost 6 bases, and 9 bases had no gene match. Per the germline V gene, CDR1 is MNHEY and CDR2 is SVGAGI. CDR3 loop: CASSARGQGPNEQFF. The CDR3 DNA reads as TGTGCCAGCAGCGCAAGGGGACAGGGACCCAATGAGCAGTTCTTC.

V usage is TRBV19 and J usage is TRBJ1-1; D is uncertain. The CDR3 sequence is 11 residues long. V was pared by 8 bases and J by 0 bases, with 4 bases between. Germline values: CDR1 LNHDA, CDR2 SQIVND (reference sequence). The CDR3 here is CASYMNTEAFF. In nucleotides, the CDR3 is TGTGCCAGTTATATGAACACTGAAGCTTTCTTT.

The genes are TRBV18 and TRBJ1-2, with a weak D call TRBD1 (6 bases). The V and J ends lost 3 bases and 0 bases respectively, with 14 bases between them. The CDR3 sequence is 16 residues long. Germline V gene data show CDR1 as KGHSH and CDR2 as LQKENI. The CDR3 region has the DNA TGTGCCAGCTCACCGACACGGACAGACTCTAACTATGGCTACACCTTC. It translates to CASSPTRTDSNYGYTF.

The V and J genes are TRBV27 and TRBJ1-2, with TRBD1 as a possible D gene (5 bases). Trimming pared 3 bases from V and 8 bases from J, leaving 16 bases between. This CDR3 contains 14 residues. Per germline, CDR1 MNHEY and CDR2 SMNVEV (reference sequence). CDR3 in amino acids: CASSFSTGGTGYTF. CDR3 sequence (DNA): TGTGCCAGCAGTTTCTCTACGGGGGGTACCGGCTACACCTTC.

V is TRBV19 and J is TRBJ1-5, with 7 bases identical to TRBD1. CDR1 and CDR2 from the germline V gene are LNHDA and SQIVND (reference sequence). The CDR3 contains 13 residues. V shed 6 bases and J 5 bases; nucleotides not matched to a gene: 4. CDR3 in amino acids: CASSRQGDQPQHF. CDR3 DNA: TGTGCCAGTAGCCGACAGGGTGATCAGCCCCAGCATTTT.

The rearrangement uses TRBV6-1 and TRBJ1-5, with 9 positions matching TRBD1. Germline loops: CDR1 MNHNS, CDR2 SASEGT. Trimming removed 3 bases from V and 6 bases from J; junction bases left unmatched: 6. The CDR3 totals 15 residues. The CDR3 DNA follows: TGTGCCAGCAGTGAGGTTCCGGGACAGGGTCAGCCCCAGCATTTT. Translating it yields CASSEVPGQGQPQHF.

The chain joins TRBV18 to TRBJ2-1; 8 bases map to TRBD2. Germline CDR1 and CDR2: KGHSH and LQKENI. The length of the CDR3 is 16 residues. The V segment lost 0 bases and the J segment 8 bases; nucleotides outside the gene matches: 9. The CDR3 DNA reads as TGTGCCAGCTCACCACCGAGCGGGAGTTTTTCCTATGAGCAGTTCTTC. Translated, it gives CASSPPSGSFSYEQFF.

This chain uses TRBV3-1 (or the pseudogene TRBV3-2) with TRBJ1-2; a possible D gene is TRBD1 (5 bases). This CDR3 region has 14 residues. The V end was cut by 4 bases, the J end by 5 bases, with 14 bases between. Germline V CDR1 and CDR2: LGHDT, YNNKEL (reference sequence). DNA for the CDR3: TGTGCCAGCAGCCCTCGACAGAACGAATATGGCTACACCTTC. This encodes CASSPRQNEYGYTF.

V usage is TRBV9 and J usage is TRBJ2-3, with 7 bases aligning to TRBD1. This CDR3 is 16 amino acids long. V lost 0 bases to trimming and J lost 1 base; unmatched junction nucleotides: 5. The germline gives CDR1 SGDLS, CDR2 YYNGEE. The CDR3 region is CASSVGTGDRTDTQYF. The CDR3 region has the DNA TGTGCCAGCAGCGTAGGTACAGGGGACCGCACAGATACGCAGTATTTT. The whole variable domain, filled in from reference TRBV9 and TRBJ2-3, reads DSGVTQTPKHLITATGQRVTLRCSPRSGDLSVYWYQQSLDQGLQFLIQYYNGEERAKGNILERFSAQQFPDLHSELNLSSLELGDSALYFCASSVGTGDRTDTQYFGPGTRLTVL.

The chain carries TRBV9 and TRBJ2-2; TRBD2 matches at 11 bases. The CDR3 spans 17 residues. V lost 3 bases to trimming and J lost 1 base; unmatched junction nucleotides: 5. The V gene's germline CDR1 is SGDLS and CDR2 YYNGEE. The CDR3 nucleotides read TGTGCCAGCAGCGAAAGACTAGCGGGATTGAACACCGGGGAGCTGTTTTTT. This codes for CASSERLAGLNTGELFF.

This chain links TRBV5-4 with TRBJ2-4, with 11 bases aligning to TRBD2. CDR3 length: 16 amino acids. Trimming took 4 bases from V and 6 from J; bases not matched to a gene: 9. Germline-derived CDR1 and CDR2 are SGHNT and YYREEE (reference sequence). The CDR3 region has the DNA TGTGCCAGCAGCATTGTAGCGGGAGGGCTGGGAAACATTCAGTACTTC. It codes for CASSIVAGGLGNIQYF.

The rearrangement uses TRBV6-6 and TRBJ2-5; D gene unclear. This CDR3 is built from 12 residues. Germline CDR1 is MNHNY and CDR2 is SVGAGI (reference sequence). Trimming took off 3 bases at V and 5 bases at J, with 7 bases between the two ends. CDR3 in amino acids: CASSYSGETQYF. The CDR3 DNA reads as TGTGCCAGCAGTTATTCCGGGGAGACCCAGTACTTC.

The chain employs TRBV3-1 (or the pseudogene TRBV3-2) and TRBJ1-5, with 7 bases identical to TRBD1. The CDR3 is made up of 14 amino acids. Losses at the gene ends were 0 bases for V and 5 bases for J; bases not matched to a gene: 1. Per the germline V gene, CDR1 is LGHDT and CDR2 is YNNKEL (reference sequence). CDR3 coding DNA: TGTGCCAGCAGCCAAGAAAGGGGGCATCAGCCCCAGCATTTT. Translation: CASSQERGHQPQHF.

This clone was detected a few times. V gene TRBV18 combines with J gene TRBJ1-4; D call uncertain. V was cut by 1 base and J by 6 bases, with 15 bases left in between. Germline CDR1 and CDR2: KGHSH and LQKENI. This CDR3 is 16 amino acids long. The CDR3 DNA follows: TGTGCCAGCTCACCACAAGAACAGATTATAGATGAAAAACTGTTTTTT. This encodes CASSPQEQIIDEKLFF.